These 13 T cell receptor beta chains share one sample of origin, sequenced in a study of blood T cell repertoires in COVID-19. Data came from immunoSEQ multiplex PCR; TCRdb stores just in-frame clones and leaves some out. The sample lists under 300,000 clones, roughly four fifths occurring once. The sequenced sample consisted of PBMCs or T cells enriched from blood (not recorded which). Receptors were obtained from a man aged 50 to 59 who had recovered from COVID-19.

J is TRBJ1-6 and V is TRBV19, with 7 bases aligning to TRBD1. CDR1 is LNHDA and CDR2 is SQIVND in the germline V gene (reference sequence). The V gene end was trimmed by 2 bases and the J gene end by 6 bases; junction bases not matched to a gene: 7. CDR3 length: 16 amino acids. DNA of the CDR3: TGTGCCAGTAGTATACCAACAGGGGTGGGTAATTCACCCCTCCACTTT. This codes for CASSIPTGVGNSPLHF.

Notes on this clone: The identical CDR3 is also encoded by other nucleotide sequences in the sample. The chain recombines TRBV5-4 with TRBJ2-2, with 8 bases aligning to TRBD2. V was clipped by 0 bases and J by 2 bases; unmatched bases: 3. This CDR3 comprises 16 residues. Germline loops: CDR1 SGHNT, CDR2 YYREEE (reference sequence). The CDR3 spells CASSLGLAGNTGELFF. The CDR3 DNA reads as TGTGCCAGCAGCTTGGGGCTAGCGGGCAACACCGGGGAGCTGTTTTTT. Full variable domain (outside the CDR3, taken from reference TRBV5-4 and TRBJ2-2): ETGVTQSPTHLIKTRGQQVTLRCSSQSGHNTVSWYQQALGQGPQFIFQYYREEENGRGNFPPRFSGLQFPNYSSELNVNALELDDSALYLCASSLGLAGNTGELFFGEGSRLTVL.

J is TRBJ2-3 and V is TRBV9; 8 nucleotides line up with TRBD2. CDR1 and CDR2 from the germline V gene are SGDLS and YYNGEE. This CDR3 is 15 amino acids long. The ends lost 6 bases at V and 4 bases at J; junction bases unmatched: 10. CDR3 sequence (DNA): TGTGCCAGCAACCCAAACGGGAGGGTAGCAGATACGCAGTATTTT. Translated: CASNPNGRVADTQYF. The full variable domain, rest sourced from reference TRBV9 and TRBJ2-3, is DSGVTQTPKHLITATGQRVTLRCSPRSGDLSVYWYQQSLDQGLQFLIQYYNGEERAKGNILERFSAQQFPDLHSELNLSSLELGDSALYFCASNPNGRVADTQYFGPGTRLTVL.

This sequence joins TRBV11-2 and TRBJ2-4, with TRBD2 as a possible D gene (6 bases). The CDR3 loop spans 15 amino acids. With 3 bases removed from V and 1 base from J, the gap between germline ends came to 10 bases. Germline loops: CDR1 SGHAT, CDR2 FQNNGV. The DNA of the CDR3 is TGTGCCAGCAGCTTCGGCGGGGTGGCCAAAAACATTCAGTACTTC. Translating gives CASSFGGVAKNIQYF.

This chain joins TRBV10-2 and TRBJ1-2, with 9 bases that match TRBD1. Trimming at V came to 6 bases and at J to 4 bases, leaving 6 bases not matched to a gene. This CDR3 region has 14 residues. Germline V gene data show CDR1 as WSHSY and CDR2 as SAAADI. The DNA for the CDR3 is TGCGCCAGCAGACAGGGGGCGAGTGGCTATGGCTACACCTTC. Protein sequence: CASRQGASGYGYTF.

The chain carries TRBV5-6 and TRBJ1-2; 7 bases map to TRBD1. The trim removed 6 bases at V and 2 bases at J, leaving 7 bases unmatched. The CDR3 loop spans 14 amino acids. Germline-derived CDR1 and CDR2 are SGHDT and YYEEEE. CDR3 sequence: CASNPRDSNYGYTF. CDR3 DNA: TGTGCCAGCAATCCTCGGGACAGCAACTATGGCTACACCTTC.

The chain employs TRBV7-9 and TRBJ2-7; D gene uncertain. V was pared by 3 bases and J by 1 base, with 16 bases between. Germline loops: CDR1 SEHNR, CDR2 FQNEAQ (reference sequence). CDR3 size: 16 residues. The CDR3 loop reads CASSFDSNLDSYEQYF. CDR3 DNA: TGTGCCAGCAGCTTTGACTCGAATCTAGATTCCTACGAGCAGTACTTC.

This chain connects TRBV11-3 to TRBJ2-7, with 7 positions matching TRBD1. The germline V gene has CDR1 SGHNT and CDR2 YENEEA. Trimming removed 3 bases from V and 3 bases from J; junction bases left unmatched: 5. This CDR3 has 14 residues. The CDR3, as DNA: TGTGCCAGCAGCTTCCGGGACAGCCACTACGAGCAGTACTTC. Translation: CASSFRDSHYEQYF.

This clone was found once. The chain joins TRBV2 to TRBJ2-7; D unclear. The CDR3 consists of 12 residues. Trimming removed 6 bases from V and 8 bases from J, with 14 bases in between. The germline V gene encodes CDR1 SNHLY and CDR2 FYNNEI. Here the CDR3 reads CASRTARLKQYF. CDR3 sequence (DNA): TGTGCCAGCAGAACTGCGCGACTCAAGCAGTACTTC.

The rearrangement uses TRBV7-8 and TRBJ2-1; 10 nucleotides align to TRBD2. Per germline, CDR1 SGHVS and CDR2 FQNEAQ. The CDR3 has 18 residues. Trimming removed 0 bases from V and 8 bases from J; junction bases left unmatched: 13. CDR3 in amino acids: CASSLAARLAGIWHEQFF. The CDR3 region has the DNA TGTGCCAGCAGCTTAGCTGCGAGACTAGCGGGTATCTGGCATGAGCAGTTCTTC.

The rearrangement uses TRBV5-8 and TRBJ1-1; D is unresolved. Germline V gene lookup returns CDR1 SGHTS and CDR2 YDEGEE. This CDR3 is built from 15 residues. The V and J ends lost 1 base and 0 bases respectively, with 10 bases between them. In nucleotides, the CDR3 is TGTGCCAGCAGCTTGCTCGGGGTTTTGAACACTGAAGCTTTCTTT. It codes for CASSLLGVLNTEAFF.

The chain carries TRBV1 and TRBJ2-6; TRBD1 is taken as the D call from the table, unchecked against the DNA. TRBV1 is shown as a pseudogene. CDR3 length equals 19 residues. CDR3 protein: CTSSQTEWTGRSGANVLTF. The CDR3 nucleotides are TGCACCAGCAGCCAAACCGAATGGACAGGCCGCTCTGGGGCCAACGTCCTGACTTTC.

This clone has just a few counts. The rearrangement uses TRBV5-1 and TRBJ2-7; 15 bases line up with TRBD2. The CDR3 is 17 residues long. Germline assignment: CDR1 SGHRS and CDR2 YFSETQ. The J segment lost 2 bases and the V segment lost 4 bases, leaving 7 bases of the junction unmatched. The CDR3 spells CASSTGLAGGPPYEQYF. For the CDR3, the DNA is TGCGCCAGCAGCACCGGACTAGCGGGGGGGCCACCCTACGAGCAGTACTTC.